This T cell receptor beta chain emerged from a study of T cell responses to AZD1222 COVID-19 vaccine. Study conclusions and caveats: Epitopes outside B.1.351 and B.1.1.7 mutated regions reportedly drew nearly half of spike TCRs. The breadth and depth of Spike-specific TCRs increased once two AZD1222 doses had been given.

The assay was immunoSEQ multiplex PCR, and TCRdb's table has in-frame clones only and misses some. Of roughly 130,000 clones in the sample, around 90% were seen once. Notes on this clone: What it binds is not known.

The sequences come from peripheral blood, collected 28 days after the second AZD1222 dose. This TCR was recovered from an adult who received the AZD1222 COVID-19 vaccine.

The DNA for the CDR3 is TGCGCCAGCAGCCAAGGGCTGGGGAATGGAAACACCATATATTTT. Protein: CASSQGLGNGNTIYF. The chain uses TRBV4-1 and TRBJ1-3; D unclear. CDR3 length: 15 residues. Germline V lookup: CDR1 MGHRA, CDR2 YSYEKL. V was cut by 1 base and J by 3 bases, with 10 bases left in between.